What follows are 15 T cell receptor beta chains derived from one specimen sequenced in a study of blood T cell repertoires in COVID-19 (dated by TCRdb to about 2020). The library was obtained by the immunoSEQ multiplex PCR assay. TCRdb retrieved this table from immuneACCESS and kept in-frame rearrangements only. Not all clones are present; in checked studies, unresolved V genes account for under half, and no reason is known for the remainder. This sample is represented by around 32,000 clones; 80% to 90% of them were singletons. About 5.9% of the sample is taken by the ten largest. The sequenced sample consisted of peripheral blood. The receptors originated from a woman older than 75 with active or convalescent COVID-19.

The V gene is TRBV18, the J gene TRBJ2-5; 7 nucleotides match TRBD1. The CDR3 sequence is 13 residues long. V lost 3 bases and J lost 4; bases outside the gene matches: 2. In germline, CDR1 is KGHSH, CDR2 LQKENI. The CDR3 region has the DNA TGTGCCAGCTCACCCAGACAGGGAGAGACCCAGTACTTC. Translation gives CASSPRQGETQYF.

The CDR3 sequence: CASSWDSLNTEAFF. In DNA, the CDR3 is TGTGCCAGCAGCTGGGACAGCTTGAACACTGAAGCTTTCTTT. V is TRBV6-5 and J is TRBJ1-1; 7 nucleotides agree with TRBD1. V shed 6 bases and J 0 bases; nucleotides not matched to a gene: 4. The CDR3 is made up of 14 amino acids. From germline, CDR1 is MNHEY and CDR2 SVGAGI.

V usage is TRBV7-8 and J usage is TRBJ1-5; no clear D gene. Germline V gene sequence: CDR1 SGHVS, CDR2 FQNEAQ. The CDR3 length is 13 residues. Trimming cost V 5 bases and J 7 bases, with 12 bases left between them. This CDR3 reads CASSPEMSQPQHF. In DNA, the CDR3 is TGTGCCAGCAGCCCTGAAATGAGCCAGCCCCAGCATTTT. The variable domain in full, completed from reference TRBV7-8 and TRBJ1-5, reads GAGVSQSPRYKVAKRGQDVALRCDPISGHVSLFWYQQALGQGPEFLTYFQNEAQLDKSGLPSDRFFAERPEGSVSTLKIQRTQQEDSAVYLCASSPEMSQPQHFGDGTRLSIL.

The rearrangement links TRBV9 to TRBJ2-1; no clear D. In germline, CDR1 is SGDLS, CDR2 YYNGEE. V was shortened by 0 bases and J by 8 bases, with 15 bases between the two germline ends. The CDR3 has 15 amino acids. CDR3 in amino acids: CASSVGGFSRDEQFF. As DNA, the CDR3 is TGTGCCAGCAGCGTAGGTGGATTCTCCCGGGATGAGCAGTTCTTC.

The V gene is TRBV28, the J gene TRBJ1-1, with 10 nucleotides matching TRBD1. From germline, CDR1 is MDHEN and CDR2 SYDVKM. The CDR3 spans 14 residues. J gave up 1 base and V 6 bases, and 2 bases lay outside the gene matches. The CDR3 region has the DNA TGTGCCAGCAGGGGACAGGGGCAGAACACTGAAGCTTTCTTT. It codes for CASRGQGQNTEAFF.

The V call is TRBV9, the J call TRBJ2-2, with D perhaps matching TRBD2 (5 bases). Deletions cut 3 bases from V and 5 bases from J, with 20 bases between. The CDR3 loop spans 17 amino acids. Germline CDR1 reads SGDLS; CDR2 reads YYNGEE. The CDR3 loop is CASSARVSPRGTGELFF. The CDR3, as DNA: TGTGCCAGCAGCGCGCGGGTTTCTCCACGCGGGACCGGGGAGCTGTTTTTT.

This chain links TRBV10-3 with TRBJ1-6; maybe TRBD1 (6 bases). Trimming removed 4 bases from V and 0 bases from J, with 7 bases in between. The CDR3 loop spans 15 amino acids. Germline CDR1 ENHRY, CDR2 SYGVKD. The CDR3 nucleotides read TGTGCCATCAGTGCAGGGGACTCCTATAATTCACCCCTCCACTTT. As protein: CAISAGDSYNSPLHF.

In this sample, this clone is medium-sized. The chain combines TRBV6-5 with TRBJ1-3; TRBD1 matches at 10 bases. Trimming at V came to 2 bases and at J to 5 bases, leaving 6 bases not matched to a gene. The CDR3 totals 16 residues. Germline CDR1 MNHEY, CDR2 SVGAGI. CDR3 protein: CASSYGDRGRRNTIYF. The CDR3 DNA is TGTGCCAGCAGTTACGGGGACAGGGGCAGGAGAAACACCATATATTTT.

The chain employs TRBV15 and TRBJ2-3; 9 bases line up with TRBD1. CDR1 and CDR2 (germline): LNHNV, YYDKDF (reference sequence). The CDR3 is 15 residues long. With V trimmed by 4 bases and J by 3 bases, 5 bases remained unmatched. In DNA, the CDR3 is TGTGCCACCAGCAAGGGACAGGGTTTGACAGATACGCAGTATTTT. It yields the protein CATSKGQGLTDTQYF.

The V call is TRBV13, the J call TRBJ2-3; TRBD2 matches 7 bases. Germline CDR1 and CDR2: PRHDT and FYEKMQ (reference sequence). CDR3 length equals 17 residues. Trimming removed 0 bases from V and 0 bases from J; junction bases left unmatched: 6. The CDR3 DNA follows: TGTGCCAGCAGCTTAGGCCACGGGGGGAGGAGCACAGATACGCAGTATTTT. It specifies CASSLGHGGRSTDTQYF.

This clone was seen only a few times. The CDR3 here is CASSLGPGQGADTQYF. The CDR3 nucleotides read TGTGCCAGCAGCTTAGGACCGGGACAGGGGGCAGATACGCAGTATTTT. The gene calls are TRBV7-7 and TRBJ2-3, with TRBD1 matching 11 bases. V shed 1 base, J shed 4 bases, and the junction held 4 bases outside the gene matches. This CDR3 is built from 16 residues. CDR1 and CDR2 (germline): SSHAT, FNYEAQ (reference sequence).

This sequence joins TRBV6-5 and TRBJ2-6, with D tentatively TRBD1 (6 bases). The germline V gene encodes CDR1 MNHEY and CDR2 SVGAGI. Trimming cost V 6 bases and J 3 bases, with 9 bases left between them. CDR3 length equals 14 residues. The CDR3 sequence is CASRPGVGANVLTF. CDR3 nucleotides: TGTGCCAGCAGACCAGGGGTTGGGGCCAACGTCCTGACTTTC.

J is TRBJ1-4 and V is TRBV18; D is possibly TRBD1 (6 bases). CDR3 length: 15 residues. Per the germline V gene, CDR1 is KGHSH and CDR2 is LQKENI. V lost 3 bases and J 7 bases, leaving 15 bases between the germline ends. As DNA, the CDR3 is TGTGCCAGCTCACCGTCGGCACAGGGTGGTGAAAAACTGTTTTTT. Translated, it gives CASSPSAQGGEKLFF.

The V call is TRBV4-1, the J call TRBJ2-5; D gene ambiguous. Germline CDR1 is MGHRA and CDR2 is YSYEKL. The CDR3 extends over 14 amino acids. V gave up 4 bases and J gave up 6 bases, with 15 bases separating them. CDR3 loop: CASSPGSASQTQYF. The CDR3 DNA reads as TGCGCCAGCAGCCCCGGGTCAGCCAGCCAGACCCAGTACTTC.

J is TRBJ1-5 and V is TRBV19; D unclear. V gave up 4 bases and J gave up 3 bases, with 7 bases separating them. The CDR3 is 13 amino acids. Germline CDR1 is LNHDA and CDR2 is SQIVND (reference sequence). In DNA form, the CDR3 reads TGTGCCAGTAGTACCCGGGACAATCAGCCCCAGCATTTT. This encodes CASSTRDNQPQHF.